This T cell receptor (beta chain) was recorded in a study of blood T cell repertoires in COVID-19. As for the study in general: Acute and convalescent COVID-19 samples came from the United States, Italy and Spain. PBMCs, B-cell-depleted T cells, or T cells provided the cDNA or gDNA that made up the material.

The ends lost 5 bases at V and 2 bases at J; junction bases unmatched: 9. Per the germline V gene, CDR1 is MGHRA and CDR2 is YSYEKL. The CDR3 runs to 18 residues. Original analysis: Scientists estimated how many nucleated cells there were by amplifying reference gene primers. The table came from immunoSEQ multiplex PCR; TCRdb's copy has only in-frame clones and leaves some out. The D gene and trimming were derived from the DNA, and the V and J assignments and clone size from that table. The sample has 95,000 or so clones, 89% seen once; the top ten hold more than 3%. This rearrangement joins TRBV4-1 to TRBJ2-5; 15 nucleotides align to TRBD2. The clonotype comes from a woman in her seventies with acute or convalescent COVID-19. The sequenced sample was peripheral blood. CDR3: CASSGWRTSGGEQETQYF. The DNA of the CDR3 is TGCGCCAGCAGCGGATGGAGGACTAGCGGGGGGGAACAAGAGACCCAGTACTTC.